These 26 T cell receptor beta chains were all obtained from the same sample, sequenced in a study of shared clonotypes between healthy human individuals. The assay was immunoSEQ multiplex PCR, and TCRdb's table has in-frame clones only and misses some. This table has more than 1 million clones, 75% to 80% appearing once. The sequencing sample was made of memory CD4+ T cells from PBMCs. Noted subset: CD45RA-negative fraction. The receptors here all came from a man aged 18 to 35 in good health. Some clones in this sample may be carry-over from other donors' samples.

The chain recombines TRBV7-9 with TRBJ1-5; the match to TRBD1 covers 8 bases. This CDR3 region has 15 residues. CDR1 SEHNR and CDR2 FQNEAQ come from the germline V gene (reference sequence). V was pared by 4 bases and J by 6 bases, with 8 bases of the junction left unmatched. The CDR3 loop is CASSSDRAPPQPQHF. In DNA form, the CDR3 reads TGTGCCAGCAGCTCGGACAGGGCCCCTCCTCAGCCCCAGCATTTT. Together with reference TRBV7-9 and TRBJ1-5, the CDR3 gives the full variable domain: DTGVSQNPRHKITKRGQNVTFRCDPISEHNRLYWYRQTLGQGPEFLTYFQNEAQLEKSRLLSDRFSAERPKGSFSTLEIQRTEQGDSAMYLCASSSDRAPPQPQHFGDGTRLSIL.

The chain is built from TRBV27 and TRBJ2-3; D gene uncertain. The CDR3 extends over 13 amino acids. CDR1 is MNHEY and CDR2 is SMNVEV in the germline V gene (reference sequence). V was trimmed by 3 bases and J by 4 bases, leaving 8 bases between them. As DNA, the CDR3 is TGTGCCAGCAGTTTTAGTGGGGCAGATACGCAGTATTTT. Translation gives CASSFSGADTQYF.

This clone occurred a few times. The chain uses TRBV28 and TRBJ2-5; D is unresolved. The germline V gene encodes CDR1 MDHEN and CDR2 SYDVKM. This CDR3 contains 15 residues. V was clipped by 1 base and J by 2 bases, with 11 bases between them. CDR3 sequence (DNA): TGTGCCAGCAGTTTATCGACCTTCGTTCAAGAGACCCAGTACTTC. Its translation: CASSLSTFVQETQYF.

The J gene is TRBJ1-1, the V gene TRBV5-1, with TRBD1 matching 7 bases. This CDR3 comprises 15 residues. Germline values: CDR1 SGHRS, CDR2 YFSETQ. Trimming cost V 2 bases and J 7 bases; bases outside gene matches: 11. CDR3 protein: CASSFGTAATREAFF. The CDR3 DNA reads TGCGCCAGCAGCTTTGGGACAGCCGCAACCCGTGAAGCTTTCTTT.

The V call is TRBV7-2, the J call TRBJ2-3, with 10 positions matching TRBD2. The CDR3 has 15 residues. CDR1 is SGHTA, CDR2 FQGNSA, per germline. The trim removed 0 bases at V and 14 bases at J, leaving 11 bases unmatched. The CDR3 loop reads CASSLAPVIAGGGYF. The CDR3 bases are TGTGCCAGCAGCTTAGCCCCGGTTATAGCGGGGGGAGGGTATTTT.

This clone was counted a few times. The chain employs TRBV25-1 and TRBJ2-1; TRBD2 matches at 8 bases. The germline V gene encodes CDR1 MGHDK and CDR2 SYGVNS. CDR3 size: 16 residues. V dropped 6 bases and J dropped 0; count of bases not matched to a gene: 7. The chain's CDR3 is CASSPTSASSYNEQFF. The CDR3 DNA reads TGTGCCAGCAGCCCGACTAGCGCGAGCTCCTACAATGAGCAGTTCTTC.

V usage is TRBV21-1 and J usage is TRBJ2-3; TRBD2, the table's D call, was not compared with the DNA. TRBV21-1 is a pseudogene locus. This CDR3 is built from 14 residues. In nucleotides, the CDR3 is TGTGCCAGCAGCAAAGGCGGGATCACAGATACGCAGTATTTT. This sequence encodes CASSKGGITDTQYF.

This clone was observed a few times. The rearrangement links TRBV18 to TRBJ1-5, with D hard to call. Trimming pared 4 bases from V and 1 base from J, leaving 8 bases between. CDR3 length: 14 amino acids. Germline-derived CDR1 and CDR2 are KGHSH and LQKENI. CDR3: CASSREASNQPQHF. CDR3 bases: TGTGCCAGCTCACGAGAGGCGAGCAATCAGCCCCAGCATTTT.

The chain carries TRBV5-1 and TRBJ1-4, with D hard to call. Trimming cost V 2 bases and J 2 bases, with 7 bases left between them. In germline, CDR1 is SGHRS, CDR2 YFSETQ. CDR3 length: 14 residues. The CDR3 loop is CASSFGSTNEKLFF. In nucleotides, the CDR3 is TGCGCCAGCAGCTTTGGGAGTACTAATGAAAAACTGTTTTTT.

This clone was recorded a few times. The J gene is TRBJ2-7, the V gene TRBV19; 11 positions agree with TRBD1. Losses at the gene ends were 3 bases for V and 9 bases for J; bases not matched to a gene: 7. The CDR3 extends over 14 amino acids. Germline-derived CDR1 and CDR2 are LNHDA and SQIVND (reference sequence). The CDR3 nucleotides read TGTGCCAGTAGTATGCCGGGACAGGGGGAGGTGCAGTACTTC. This translates into CASSMPGQGEVQYF. The full variable domain, in which reference TRBV19 and TRBJ2-7 provide the parts outside the CDR3, is DGGITQSPKYLFRKEGQNVTLSCEQNLNHDAMYWYRQDPGQGLRLIYYSQIVNDFQKGDIAEGYSVSREKKESFPLTVTSAQKNPTAFYLCASSMPGQGEVQYFGPGTRLTVT.

DNA of the CDR3: TGTGCCAGCAGCGACGGGTTGTTCAACTATGGCTACACCTTC. This encodes CASSDGLFNYGYTF. J is TRBJ1-2 and V is TRBV9; unclear D gene. V lost 3 bases and J 2 bases, leaving 11 bases between the germline ends. The CDR3 length is 14 residues. Germline CDR1 SGDLS, CDR2 YYNGEE.

The chain carries TRBV19 and TRBJ1-5, with D maybe TRBD1 (6 bases). The germline V gene has CDR1 LNHDA and CDR2 SQIVND (reference sequence). CDR3 length: 15 residues. The V and J ends lost 5 bases and 7 bases respectively, with 18 bases between them. CDR3 DNA: TGTGCCAGTAGTTTTAGACCAGGGGTGGAGCAGCCCCAGCATTTT. It is translated as CASSFRPGVEQPQHF.

This clone has only a few counts. J is TRBJ2-7 and V is TRBV5-1; D remains unclear. V shed 6 bases and J shed 6 bases, with 16 bases lying between them. CDR3 length: 13 amino acids. Germline loops: CDR1 SGHRS, CDR2 YFSETQ. CDR3 loop: CASTTLPMSEQYF. For the CDR3, the DNA is TGCGCCAGCACCACTCTTCCGATGAGCGAGCAGTACTTC.

This chain uses TRBV28 with TRBJ1-2; 7 nucleotides match TRBD1. The CDR3 totals 16 residues. Germline CDR1 is MDHEN and CDR2 is SYDVKM. V shed 5 bases, J shed 4 bases, and the junction held 13 bases outside the gene matches. The CDR3 is CASSPYPQGPPYGYTF. The CDR3 DNA reads TGTGCCAGCAGTCCGTACCCACAGGGGCCTCCCTATGGCTACACCTTC.

V and J are TRBV5-1 and TRBJ2-1, with 11 bases fitting TRBD2. The V gene's germline CDR1 is SGHRS and CDR2 YFSETQ. Trimming removed 4 bases from V and 4 bases from J; junction bases left unmatched: 4. The CDR3 has 15 amino acids. CDR3 DNA: TGCGCCAGCAGCGCGGGACTAGCGGTATACAATGAGCAGTTCTTC. This encodes CASSAGLAVYNEQFF.

Only a few counts were recorded for this clone. The chain joins TRBV6-5 to TRBJ1-1; 10 bases are shared with TRBD1. The CDR3 has 14 residues. Germline CDR1 is MNHEY and CDR2 is SVGAGI. Trimming took 2 bases from V and 7 from J; bases not matched to a gene: 4. As DNA, the CDR3 is TGTGCCAGCAGTTACGGGACAGGGGCCTTTGAAGCTTTCTTT. Its protein is CASSYGTGAFEAFF.

V usage is TRBV5-1 and J usage is TRBJ2-1, with 7 bases identical to TRBD1. There are 16 residues in the CDR3. Germline loops: CDR1 SGHRS, CDR2 YFSETQ. The ends lost 1 base at V and 4 bases at J; junction bases unmatched: 8. The CDR3 DNA reads TGCGCCAGCAGCTTGTCCACAGGGGTCCTGTACAATGAGCAGTTCTTC. Amino acid sequence: CASSLSTGVLYNEQFF.

This clone was counted once. This chain connects TRBV19 to TRBJ2-4; D remains unclear. The CDR3 loop spans 16 amino acids. Germline lookup yields CDR1 LNHDA and CDR2 SQIVND (reference sequence). Trimming cost V 6 bases and J 3 bases, with 18 bases left between them. Here the CDR3 reads CASRDRVRQSKNIQYF. CDR3 nucleotide sequence: TGTGCCAGTAGGGACCGAGTTCGTCAAAGCAAAAACATTCAGTACTTC.

J is TRBJ2-4 and V is TRBV29-1; TRBD1 aligns across 7 bases. V trimming: 6 bases; J trimming: 3 bases; junction bases outside the gene matches: 20. Germline CDR1 and CDR2: SQVTM and ANQGSEA. The CDR3 length is 18 residues. The CDR3 region is CSVLAGTAVTRRKNIQYF. In DNA form, the CDR3 reads TGCAGCGTCCTTGCCGGGACAGCCGTAACCAGGCGCAAAAACATTCAGTACTTC.

This chain joins TRBV5-1 and TRBJ2-1; possible D gene TRBD2, 6 bases. Trimming cost V 0 bases and J 8 bases, with 12 bases left between them. The CDR3 sequence is 14 residues long. From germline, CDR1 is SGHRS and CDR2 YFSETQ. The CDR3 DNA reads as TGCGCCAGCAGCTTGGAGGTTACGGGAGATGAGCAGTTCTTC. It is translated as CASSLEVTGDEQFF.

Regarding this clone: This sample includes further DNA sequences coding for the same CDR3. The chain has TRBV28 and TRBJ1-2; the D gene is possibly TRBD1 (6 bases). Germline V gene lookup returns CDR1 MDHEN and CDR2 SYDVKM. The CDR3 totals 14 residues. Trimming removed 6 bases from V and 3 bases from J, with 14 bases in between. CDR3 protein: CASSPGAGDYGYTF. Here the CDR3 DNA reads TGTGCCAGCAGCCCGGGGGCAGGCGACTATGGCTACACCTTC.

The chain recombines TRBV20-1 with TRBJ2-7; D unresolved. Between the trimmed V and J ends, which lost 5 bases and 6 bases, there was a span of 8 bases. The V gene's germline CDR1 is DFQATT and CDR2 SNEGSKA (reference sequence). This CDR3 is built from 10 residues. The CDR3 region is CSAYTGEQYF. The CDR3, as DNA: TGCAGTGCTTACACGGGCGAGCAGTACTTC.

The rearrangement uses TRBV5-1 and TRBJ1-2; possibly TRBD1 for D (5 bases). V was clipped by 2 bases and J by 3 bases, with 11 bases between them. CDR1 is SGHRS, CDR2 YFSETQ, per germline. The length of the CDR3 is 14 residues. In nucleotides, the CDR3 is TGCGCCAGCAGCTTCAGGGTTTTCGACTATGGCTACACCTTC. Protein: CASSFRVFDYGYTF.

This clone came up a few times. The genes are TRBV7-9 and TRBJ2-7; weak D call: TRBD1 (6 bases). CDR3 size: 15 residues. Germline-derived CDR1 and CDR2 are SEHNR and FQNEAQ (reference sequence). Trimming shortened V by 8 bases and J by 2 bases, and 19 bases separated the two germline ends. The CDR3 nucleotides are TGTGCCAGCTTGCGGTCGGGGCAGGGGCCCTACGAGCAGTACTTC. This translates into CASLRSGQGPYEQYF.

The chain uses TRBV30 and TRBJ2-7; TRBD2 aligns across 10 bases. The CDR3 totals 15 residues. Per germline, CDR1 GTSNPN and CDR2 SVGIG (reference sequence). V shed 8 bases, J shed 3 bases, and the junction held 13 bases outside the gene matches. CDR3 residues: CALRPLAGKNYEQYF. As DNA, the CDR3 is TGTGCCCTGCGGCCACTAGCGGGAAAGAACTACGAGCAGTACTTC.

This sequence joins TRBV7-6 and TRBJ1-1, with 9 positions matching TRBD1. J gave up 1 base and V 5 bases, and 5 bases lay outside the gene matches. The germline V gene encodes CDR1 SGHVS and CDR2 FNYEAQ. The CDR3 has 15 residues. The CDR3 DNA reads as TGTGCCAGCAGCCCCCAGACAGGGGGGAACACTGAAGCTTTCTTT. Translation gives CASSPQTGGNTEAFF.